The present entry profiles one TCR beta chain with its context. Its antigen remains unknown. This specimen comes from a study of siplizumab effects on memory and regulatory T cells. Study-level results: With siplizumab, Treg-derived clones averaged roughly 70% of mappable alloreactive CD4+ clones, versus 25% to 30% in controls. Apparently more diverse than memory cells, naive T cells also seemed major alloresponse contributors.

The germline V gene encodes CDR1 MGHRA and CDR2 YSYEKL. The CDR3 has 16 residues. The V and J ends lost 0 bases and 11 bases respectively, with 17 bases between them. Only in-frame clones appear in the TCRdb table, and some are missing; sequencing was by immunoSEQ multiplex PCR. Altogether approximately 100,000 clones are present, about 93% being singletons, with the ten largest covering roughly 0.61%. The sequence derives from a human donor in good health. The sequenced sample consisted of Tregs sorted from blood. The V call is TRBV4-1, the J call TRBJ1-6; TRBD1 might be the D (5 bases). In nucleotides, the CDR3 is TGCGCCAGCAGCCAAGAACAGGCGGTCCCGATTGCACCCCTCCACTTT. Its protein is CASSQEQAVPIAPLHF.